Listed here is a single T cell receptor (beta chain). The antigen it binds to is not known. Base qualities are missing; no much larger clone stands one base away. From its cysteine to its phenylalanine, the CDR3 spans 16 amino acids. CDR3 DNA only is kept here, 48 bases in frame from base 1. V sheds 5 bases and J sheds 3 bases, leaving 17 bases between their ends. Taken from the germline V gene (reference sequence), the CDR1 and CDR2 loops are SEHNR and FQNEAQ. This record comes from a study of control samples from healthy donors and cancer patients (dated by TCRdb to between 2020 and 2021). The protocol used for the library was the immunoSEQ multiplex PCR assay. Imported from immuneACCESS, the table was reduced by TCRdb to in-frame sequences with V and J called. These copies leave out some clones; in studies compared against another copy, an unresolved V gene accounts for under half, and the cause of the remainder is not known. The sample data list tens of thousands of clones, and 84% of these were observed just once. The top ten clonotypes cover less than 15% of the sample.

The chain couples TRBV7-9 to TRBJ2-1, with a weak D call of TRBD1 (5 bases match). Sequencing was performed on blood. The TCR comes from a man aged 45-65 years in good health. CDR3 loop: CASSPTLGQFYNEQFF. The DNA reads TGTGCCAGCAGCCCGACTCTGGGGCAATTCTACAATGAGCAGTTCTTC. With the rest looked up from the reference TRBV7-9 and TRBJ2-1 genes rather than sequenced, the full variable domain is DTGVSQNPRHKITKRGQNVTFRCDPISEHNRLYWYRQTLGQGPEFLTYFQNEAQLEKSRLLSDRFSAERPKGSFSTLEIQRTEQGDSAMYLCASSPTLGQFYNEQFFGPGTRLTVL.